This T cell receptor beta chain was captured by sequencing in a study of blood T cell repertoires in COVID-19. TCRdb's table, derived via immunoSEQ multiplex PCR, lists solely in-frame clones and lacks some. The data show 160,000 or so clones, roughly 81% seen once. The CDR3 consists of 13 residues. Germline lookup yields CDR1 SNHLY and CDR2 FYNNEI. After removal of 7 bases from V and 6 bases from J, the junction contained 7 bases not matched to a gene. The material sequenced was peripheral blood. The gene calls are TRBV2 and TRBJ1-2; 8 bases align to TRBD1. This sequence originates from a woman aged 50 to 60 with COVID-19, enrolled during active disease. The CDR3 protein is CASNLQGADGYTF. The CDR3 DNA reads as TGTGCCAGCAACCTCCAGGGGGCCGATGGCTACACCTTC.